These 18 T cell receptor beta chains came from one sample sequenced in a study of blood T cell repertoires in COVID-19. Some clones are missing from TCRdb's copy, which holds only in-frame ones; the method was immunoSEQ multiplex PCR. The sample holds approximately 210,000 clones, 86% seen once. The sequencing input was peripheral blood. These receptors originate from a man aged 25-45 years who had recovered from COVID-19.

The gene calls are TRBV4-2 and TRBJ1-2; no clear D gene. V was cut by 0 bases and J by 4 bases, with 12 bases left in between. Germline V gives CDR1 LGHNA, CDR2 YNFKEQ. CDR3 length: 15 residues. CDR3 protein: CASSQEGTESYGYTF. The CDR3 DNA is TGTGCCAGCAGCCAAGAAGGTACAGAAAGCTATGGCTACACCTTC.

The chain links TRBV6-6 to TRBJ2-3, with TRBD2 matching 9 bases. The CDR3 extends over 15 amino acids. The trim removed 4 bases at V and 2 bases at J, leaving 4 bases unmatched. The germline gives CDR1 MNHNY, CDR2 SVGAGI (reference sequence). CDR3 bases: TGTGCCAGCAGTTTAGCGGGGGCGAACACAGATACGCAGTATTTT. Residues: CASSLAGANTDTQYF.

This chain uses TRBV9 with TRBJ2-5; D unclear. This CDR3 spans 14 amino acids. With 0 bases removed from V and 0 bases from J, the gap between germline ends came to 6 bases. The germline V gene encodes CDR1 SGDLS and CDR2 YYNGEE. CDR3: CASSVGTNQETQYF. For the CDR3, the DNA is TGTGCCAGCAGCGTAGGAACTAACCAAGAGACCCAGTACTTC.

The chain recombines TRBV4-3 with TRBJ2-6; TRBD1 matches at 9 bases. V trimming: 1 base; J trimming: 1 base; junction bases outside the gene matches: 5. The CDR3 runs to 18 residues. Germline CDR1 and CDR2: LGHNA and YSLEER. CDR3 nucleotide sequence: TGCGCCAGCAGCCAAGGGACAGGGGCGCGGTCTGGGGCCAACGTCCTGACTTTC. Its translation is CASSQGTGARSGANVLTF.

CDR3: CASSLDRGTGIYDTQYF. The CDR3 DNA reads as TGTGCCAGCAGCTTAGACCGAGGGACAGGGATTTACGATACGCAGTATTTT. The V and J genes are TRBV11-2 and TRBJ2-3; 9 positions agree with TRBD1. In germline, CDR1 is SGHAT, CDR2 FQNNGV. V dropped 0 bases and J dropped 6; count of bases not matched to a gene: 10. This CDR3 contains 17 residues.

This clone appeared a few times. As DNA, the CDR3 is TGTGCCAGCAGTTTACACAAGTCCTACGAGCAGTACTTC. It yields the protein CASSLHKSYEQYF. V and J are TRBV27 and TRBJ2-7; the D is unclear. Germline CDR1 and CDR2: MNHEY and SMNVEV (reference sequence). CDR3 length: 13 amino acids. The germline V and J ends were trimmed by 2 bases and 1 base, with 6 bases remaining between them.

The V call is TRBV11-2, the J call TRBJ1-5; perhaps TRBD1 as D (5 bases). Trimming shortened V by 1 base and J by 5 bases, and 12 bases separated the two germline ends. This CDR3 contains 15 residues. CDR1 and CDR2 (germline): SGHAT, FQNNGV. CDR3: CASSLGWGGDQPQHF. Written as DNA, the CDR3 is TGTGCCAGCAGCTTAGGTTGGGGGGGGGATCAGCCCCAGCATTTT.

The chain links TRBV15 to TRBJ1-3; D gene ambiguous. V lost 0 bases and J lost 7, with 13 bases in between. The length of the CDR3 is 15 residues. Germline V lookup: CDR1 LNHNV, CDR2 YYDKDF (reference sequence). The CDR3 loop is CATSRDLSHLNTIYF. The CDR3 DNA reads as TGTGCCACCAGCAGAGATCTCAGTCATTTGAACACCATATATTTT.

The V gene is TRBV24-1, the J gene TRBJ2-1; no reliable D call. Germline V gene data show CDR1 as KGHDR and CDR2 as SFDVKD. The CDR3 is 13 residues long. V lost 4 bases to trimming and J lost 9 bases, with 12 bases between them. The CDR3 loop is CATSDRIAGEQFF. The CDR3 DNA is TGTGCCACCAGTGACCGTATTGCAGGTGAGCAGTTCTTC.

CDR3 protein: CASSNRTGIVNYGYTF. In DNA, the CDR3 is TGTGCCAGTAGTAATAGGACAGGGATCGTTAACTATGGCTACACCTTC. This rearrangement joins TRBV19 to TRBJ1-2, with 8 nucleotides matching TRBD1. The V segment lost 4 bases and the J segment 1 base; nucleotides outside the gene matches: 8. CDR1 is LNHDA, CDR2 SQIVND, per germline (reference sequence). This CDR3 is built from 16 residues. Supplemented by reference TRBV19 and TRBJ1-2, the full variable domain reads DGGITQSPKYLFRKEGQNVTLSCEQNLNHDAMYWYRQDPGQGLRLIYYSQIVNDFQKGDIAEGYSVSREKKESFPLTVTSAQKNPTAFYLCASSNRTGIVNYGYTFGSGTRLTVV.

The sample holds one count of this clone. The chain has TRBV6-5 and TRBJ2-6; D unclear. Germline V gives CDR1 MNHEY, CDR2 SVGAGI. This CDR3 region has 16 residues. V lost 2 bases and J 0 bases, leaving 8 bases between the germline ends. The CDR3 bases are TGTGCCAGCAGTTACGCTCTATTCTCTGGGGCCAACGTCCTGACTTTC. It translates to CASSYALFSGANVLTF.

The CDR3, as DNA: TGTGCCAGCAGCCCCGGGGGTGGCAATCAGCCCCAGCATTTT. As protein: CASSPGGGNQPQHF. The genes are TRBV7-9 and TRBJ1-5; maybe TRBD1 (5 bases). The CDR3 has 14 amino acids. CDR1 SEHNR and CDR2 FQNEAQ come from the germline V gene (reference sequence). With 5 bases removed from V and 2 bases from J, the gap between germline ends came to 10 bases.

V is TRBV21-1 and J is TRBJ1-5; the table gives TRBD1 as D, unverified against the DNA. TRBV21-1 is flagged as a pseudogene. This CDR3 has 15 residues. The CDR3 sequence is CATQGTGALRQPQHF. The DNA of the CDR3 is TGTGCCACCCAGGGGACAGGGGCCCTGAGGCAGCCCCAGCATTTT.

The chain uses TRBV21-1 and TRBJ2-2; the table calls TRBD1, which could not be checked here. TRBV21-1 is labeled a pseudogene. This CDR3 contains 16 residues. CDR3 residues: CASSTPPLTGSGELFF. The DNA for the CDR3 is TGTGCCAGCAGCACCCCCCCACTGACAGGGTCCGGGGAGCTGTTTTTT.

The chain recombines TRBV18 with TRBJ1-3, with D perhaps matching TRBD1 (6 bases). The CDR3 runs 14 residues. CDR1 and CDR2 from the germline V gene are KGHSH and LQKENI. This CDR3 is CGGRQDLSGNTIYF. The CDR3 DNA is TGTGGCGGGAGACAGGACCTCTCTGGAAACACCATATATTTT. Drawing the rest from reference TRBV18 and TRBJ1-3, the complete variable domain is NAGVMQNPRHLVRRRGQEARLRCSPMKGHSHVYWYRQLPEEGLKFMVYLQKENIIDESGMPKERFSAEFPKEGPSILRIQQVVRGDSAAYFCGGRQDLSGNTIYFGEGSWLTVV.

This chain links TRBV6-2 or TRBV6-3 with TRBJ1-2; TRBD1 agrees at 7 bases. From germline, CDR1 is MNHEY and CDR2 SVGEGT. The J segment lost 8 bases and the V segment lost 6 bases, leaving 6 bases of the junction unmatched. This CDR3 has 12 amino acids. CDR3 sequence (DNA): TGTGCCAGCAGCCCTACAGGGGAAGGCTACACCTTC. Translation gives CASSPTGEGYTF.

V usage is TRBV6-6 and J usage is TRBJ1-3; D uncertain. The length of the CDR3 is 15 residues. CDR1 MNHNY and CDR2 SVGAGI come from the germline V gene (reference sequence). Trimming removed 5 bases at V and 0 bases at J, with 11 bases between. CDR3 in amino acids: CASSLLASSGNTIYF. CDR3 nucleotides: TGTGCCAGCAGTCTACTAGCCTCCTCTGGAAACACCATATATTTT.

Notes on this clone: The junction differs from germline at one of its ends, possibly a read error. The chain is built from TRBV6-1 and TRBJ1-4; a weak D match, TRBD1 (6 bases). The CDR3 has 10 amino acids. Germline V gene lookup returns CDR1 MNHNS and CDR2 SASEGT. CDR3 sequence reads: CASSEGTDVF. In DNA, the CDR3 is TGTGCCAGCAGTGAAGGGACAGACGTTTTT.